A single sample is the source of the 20 T cell receptor beta chains below, sequenced in a study of cytotoxic CD8 clonotypes in ibrutinib-treated CLL. Profiled with immunoSEQ multiplex PCR; TCRdb holds only in-frame clones, not every one. This table has 150,000 or so clones, approximately 85% appearing once. The material was PBMCs, obtained after 24 months of ibrutinib treatment. The receptors shown here come from a human donor with chronic lymphocytic leukemia.

The genes are TRBV10-3 and TRBJ1-5; D is undetermined. This CDR3 spans 13 amino acids. Germline loops: CDR1 ENHRY, CDR2 SYGVKD. V shed 3 bases and J shed 5 bases, with 8 bases lying between them. DNA for the CDR3: TGTGCCATCAGTGAACAAAGGGATCAGCCCCAGCATTTT. It encodes CAISEQRDQPQHF.

This clone was counted a single time. The chain uses TRBV5-1 and TRBJ2-5; D gene ambiguous. CDR1 is SGHRS and CDR2 is YFSETQ in the germline V gene. The V gene lost 0 bases and the J gene lost 2 bases, with 8 bases spanning the gap. The CDR3 extends over 14 amino acids. The CDR3 DNA is TGCGCCAGCAGCTTGGGGCGGATTCAAGAGACCCAGTACTTC. This encodes CASSLGRIQETQYF.

The chain's CDR3 is CASREGQANTEAFF. The CDR3 region has the DNA TGTGCCAGCAGAGAGGGACAGGCGAACACTGAAGCTTTCTTT. The chain links TRBV2 to TRBJ1-1; TRBD1 aligns across 8 bases. V lost 6 bases to trimming and J lost 1 base; unmatched junction nucleotides: 4. CDR3 length equals 14 residues. CDR1 and CDR2 from the germline V gene are SNHLY and FYNNEI.

The chain carries TRBV23-1 and TRBJ2-7, with 7 bases identical to TRBD2. TRBV23-1 falls under the ORF class, with uncertain function. The V segment lost 1 base and the J segment 2 bases; nucleotides outside the gene matches: 11. The CDR3 runs 17 residues. This CDR3 reads CASSQWGGTTWPYEQYF. The CDR3 DNA follows: TGCGCCAGCAGTCAATGGGGCGGGACTACCTGGCCCTACGAGCAGTACTTC.

The chain couples TRBV6-1 to TRBJ1-5, with 9 nucleotides matching TRBD1. Germline CDR1 MNHNS, CDR2 SASEGT. Trimming cost V 0 bases and J 5 bases; bases outside gene matches: 2. CDR3 length equals 15 residues. CDR3: CASSEAGQGYQPQHF. The CDR3 coding sequence is TGTGCCAGCAGTGAAGCGGGACAGGGATATCAGCCCCAGCATTTT.

The V gene is TRBV27, the J gene TRBJ1-2; TRBD1 agrees at 8 bases. There are 16 residues in the CDR3. Germline assignment: CDR1 MNHEY and CDR2 SMNVEV (reference sequence). V shed 6 bases, J shed 8 bases, and the junction held 17 bases outside the gene matches. CDR3 DNA sequence: TGTGCCAGCAGACCCCAACCCGGGCAGGGGGCGCCCGGCTACACCTTC. This sequence encodes CASRPQPGQGAPGYTF.

The chain carries TRBV7-8 and TRBJ2-7; 9 bases fit TRBD1. The length of the CDR3 is 15 residues. Germline values: CDR1 SGHVS, CDR2 FQNEAQ. The J segment lost 0 bases and the V segment lost 5 bases, leaving 5 bases of the junction unmatched. The CDR3 region is CASSRTGDSSYEQYF. CDR3 in DNA: TGTGCCAGCAGCCGGACAGGGGACAGCTCCTACGAGCAGTACTTC. Together with reference TRBV7-8 and TRBJ2-7, the CDR3 gives the full variable domain: GAGVSQSPRYKVAKRGQDVALRCDPISGHVSLFWYQQALGQGPEFLTYFQNEAQLDKSGLPSDRFFAERPEGSVSTLKIQRTQQEDSAVYLCASSRTGDSSYEQYFGPGTRLTVT.

The chain has TRBV5-1 and TRBJ1-1; 8 bases match TRBD1. The CDR3 is made up of 14 amino acids. Germline V CDR1 and CDR2: SGHRS, YFSETQ. The trim removed 0 bases at V and 9 bases at J, leaving 7 bases unmatched. This CDR3 is CASSLDRGRQQAFF. The CDR3 DNA follows: TGCGCCAGCAGCTTGGACAGGGGGAGACAGCAAGCTTTCTTT.

This clone has only one observation. The rearrangement uses TRBV4-1 and TRBJ1-5; tentatively, D is TRBD1 (6 bases). This CDR3 spans 15 amino acids. Trimming stripped 3 bases from V and 3 bases from J, with 12 bases between. Germline values: CDR1 MGHRA, CDR2 YSYEKL. The CDR3 coding sequence is TGCGCCAGCAGCCACACGGACAGAAACAATCAGCCCCAGCATTTT. Translating gives CASSHTDRNNQPQHF.

J is TRBJ1-6 and V is TRBV7-2; tentative D call: TRBD1 (6 bases). The V gene's germline CDR1 is SGHTA and CDR2 FQGNSA. Trimming pared 3 bases from V and 0 bases from J, leaving 9 bases between. This CDR3 contains 16 residues. The CDR3 DNA reads as TGTGCCAGCAGCTTTACAGGGAGCTCCTATAATTCACCCCTCCACTTT. Translated: CASSFTGSSYNSPLHF.

The CDR3 nucleotides are TGTGCCAGCTCACGACCCGGGACAGAACAAGAGACCCAGTACTTC. Amino acid sequence: CASSRPGTEQETQYF. The chain couples TRBV18 to TRBJ2-5; 7 bases map to TRBD1. The junction had 7 bases not matched to a gene; V was cut back by 4 bases and J by 2 bases. This CDR3 has 15 amino acids. Germline V lookup: CDR1 KGHSH, CDR2 LQKENI.

The V gene is TRBV10-3, the J gene TRBJ1-1; no clear D gene. The CDR3 has 12 residues. Germline V lookup: CDR1 ENHRY, CDR2 SYGVKD. V gave up 0 bases and J gave up 9 bases, with 8 bases separating them. Here the CDR3 reads CAISESLGKAFF. The CDR3 DNA reads as TGTGCCATCAGTGAGTCGCTGGGGAAAGCTTTCTTT.

The chain is built from TRBV5-6 and TRBJ1-1; D is perhaps TRBD1 (5 bases). The V gene's germline CDR1 is SGHDT and CDR2 YYEEEE. Trimming shortened V by 0 bases and J by 3 bases, and 24 bases separated the two germline ends. The CDR3 is made up of 19 amino acids. CDR3 nucleotides: TGTGCCAGCAGCTTGGTTTTTGGCAGGGATGTTTTGGCCGACACTGAAGCTTTCTTT. Protein: CASSLVFGRDVLADTEAFF.

The table lists this clone with a count of one. The CDR3 nucleotides are TGTGCCAGCTCACCACCCGCGGGGGTGTTGGACAATGAGCAGTTCTTC. This gives the protein CASSPPAGVLDNEQFF. V usage is TRBV18 and J usage is TRBJ2-1, with 7 bases identical to TRBD2. After removal of 0 bases from V and 5 bases from J, the junction contained 7 bases not matched to a gene. There are 16 residues in the CDR3. Germline-derived CDR1 and CDR2 are KGHSH and LQKENI.

V and J are TRBV28 and TRBJ1-4; 7 bases are shared with TRBD1. Germline V gene sequence: CDR1 MDHEN, CDR2 SYDVKM. V trimming: 4 bases; J trimming: 15 bases; junction bases outside the gene matches: 11. CDR3 length: 13 residues. Here the CDR3 reads CASSSPATGTLFF. Here the CDR3 DNA reads TGTGCCAGCAGTTCGCCTGCGACAGGGACGTTGTTTTTT.

The chain couples TRBV7-3 to TRBJ1-1, with 7 positions matching TRBD1. J was trimmed by 2 bases and V by 3 bases; bases with no gene match: 9. CDR1 is SGHTA and CDR2 is FQGTGA in the germline V gene. The CDR3 spans 16 residues. The CDR3 spells CASSLRRDSYNTEAFF. In DNA, the CDR3 is TGTGCCAGCAGCTTGCGTCGGGACAGCTACAACACTGAAGCTTTCTTT.

The gene calls are TRBV6-1 and TRBJ1-5, with D hard to call. This CDR3 has 15 residues. The germline CDR1 and CDR2 sequences are MNHNS and SASEGT. V lost 1 base and J lost 0, with 7 bases in between. The CDR3 protein is CASSEGQYSNQPQHF. The DNA for the CDR3 is TGTGCCAGCAGTGAAGGACAATATAGCAATCAGCCCCAGCATTTT.

The J gene is TRBJ2-2, the V gene TRBV4-3; tentative D call: TRBD2 (5 bases). The ends were cut back, 1 base at V and 0 bases at J, with 18 bases in the middle. Per the germline V gene, CDR1 is LGHNA and CDR2 is YSLEER. This CDR3 has 19 amino acids. The CDR3 here is CASSQVQDFLIANTGELFF. CDR3 nucleotide sequence: TGCGCCAGCAGCCAAGTTCAGGACTTTCTGATCGCGAACACCGGGGAGCTGTTTTTT.

The table lists this clone with a few counts. The chain links TRBV6-5 to TRBJ2-3; 10 bases match TRBD2. V was clipped by 6 bases and J by 6 bases; unmatched bases: 6. The CDR3 sequence is 14 residues long. Germline CDR1 reads MNHEY; CDR2 reads SVGAGI. CDR3 region: CASSSRGLADTQYF. In DNA form, the CDR3 reads TGTGCCAGCAGCTCCCGGGGACTAGCGGATACGCAGTATTTT.

This chain uses TRBV29-1 with TRBJ2-5; TRBD2 is a possible D gene (5 bases). V lost 1 base and J 3 bases, leaving 15 bases between the germline ends. The CDR3 totals 15 residues. Germline CDR1 reads SQVTM; CDR2 reads ANQGSEA. CDR3 loop: CSVEGGAESKETQYF. The CDR3 bases are TGCAGCGTTGAAGGAGGAGCGGAATCCAAAGAGACCCAGTACTTC. The whole variable domain, remainder taken from reference TRBV29-1 and TRBJ2-5, is SAVISQKPSRDICQRGTSLTIQCQVDSQVTMMFWYRQQPGQSLTLIATANQGSEATYESGFVIDKFPISRPNLTFSTLTVSNMSPEDSSIYLCSVEGGAESKETQYFGPGTRLLVL.